This TCR beta chain derives from a study of blood T cell repertoires in COVID-19 (dated by TCRdb to the early 2020s). Concerning the study at large: Collaborator samples came from the United States, Italy and Spain and covered acute and convalescent phases of COVID-19. The prospective study material was composed of cDNA or gDNA derived from T cells, B-cell-depleted T cells, or PBMCs. The dataset comprised deeply sampled blood TCRbeta repertoires from subjects exposed to, actively infected with, or recovered from COVID-19. A freely available public database, intended as a resource for researchers studying the immune response to SARS-CoV-2, is where the repertoires were released. Samples were obtained from the ongoing ImmuneRACE study (first 160 participants) and from 1,200 or so subjects provided by 6 global collaborators. Sample metadata almost always included a de-identified subject ID, COVID-19 status, age in years and sex. Where available, HLA class I and class II types were obtained from metadata supplied by the sample provider rather than from assay-based typing.

Sequences SGHVS (CDR1) and FNYEAQ (CDR2) are obtained from the germline V gene. Trimming removed 5 bases from V and 4 bases from J; the gene matches leave 9 bases unexplained. Its CDR3 holds 15 amino acids, cysteine through phenylalanine. Solely the CDR3 DNA is kept, with 45 bases framed from the first base. Broader findings and caveats from the paper: The quantity of clinical and demographic metadata differed by source and by participant and was supplied without curation.

At one collaborating source in Seattle, patients were enrolled during active infection and were followed longitudinally through the course of disease. The collaborating institutions used their own protocols to collect whole blood in K2EDTA tubes. For TCRbeta analysis, collaborators shipped samples as frozen whole blood, isolated PBMCs, or DNA extracted from either of those sample types. A few counts support this clone. This clone's antigen is unknown. No base-level quality is on record; no much larger clone is a single base apart. The immunoSEQ Assay, a bias-controlled multiplex PCR, was used to amplify TCRbeta CDR3 regions from genomic DNA. As for the authors' bioinformatics: Nucleated cell counts per sample were estimated from amplification of reference gene primers within the assay. To quantify the absolute abundance of each unique TCRbeta CDR3 rearrangement, sequence reads were collapsed and filtered. For each sample, productive Simpson clonality was calculated as the square root of Simpson's diversity index over productive rearrangements. TCRdb mirrors the immuneACCESS table, restricted to in-frame sequences. Some clones are absent from its copies; in checked studies, under half trace to an unresolved V gene, and the reason for the others is unknown. V and J calls and clone size follow that table, whereas D and trimming were derived from the DNA. The table for this sample lists 400,000 to 450,000 clones; approximately 88% of them were counted only once. The ten biggest clones cover roughly 12% of the sample.

The TCR comes from a woman between 45 and 60 years old with COVID-19, enrolled during active disease. This chain is built from TRBV7-6 and TRBJ2-7, with 9 central nucleotides matching TRBD1. The sequencing input was peripheral blood. The CDR3 region reads CASSPLGTGIYEQYF. Read as DNA, the sequence is TGTGCCAGCAGCCCCCTGGGGACAGGGATTTACGAGCAGTACTTC. The CDR3, completed at both ends by the reference TRBV7-6 and TRBJ2-7 genes, gives the full variable domain GAGVSQSPRYKVTKRGQDVALRCDPISGHVSLYWYRQALGQGPEFLTYFNYEAQQDKSGLPNDRFSAERPEGSISTLTIQRTEQRDSAMYRCASSPLGTGIYEQYFGPGTRLTVT.